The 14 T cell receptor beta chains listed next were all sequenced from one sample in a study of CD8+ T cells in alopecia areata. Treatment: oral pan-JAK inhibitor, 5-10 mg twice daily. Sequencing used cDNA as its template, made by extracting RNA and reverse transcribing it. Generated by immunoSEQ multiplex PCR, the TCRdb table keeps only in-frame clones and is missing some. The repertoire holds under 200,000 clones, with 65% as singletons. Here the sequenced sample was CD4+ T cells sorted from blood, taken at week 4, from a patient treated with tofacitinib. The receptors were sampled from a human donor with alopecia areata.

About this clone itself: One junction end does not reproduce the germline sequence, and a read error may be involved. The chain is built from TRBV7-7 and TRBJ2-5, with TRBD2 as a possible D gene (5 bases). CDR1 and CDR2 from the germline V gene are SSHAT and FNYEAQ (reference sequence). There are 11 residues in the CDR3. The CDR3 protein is CASSLGAPQYF. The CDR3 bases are TGTGCTAGCAGCTTGGGAGCGCCCCAGTACTTC. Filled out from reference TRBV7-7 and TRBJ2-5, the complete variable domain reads GAGVSQSPRYKVTKRGQDVTLRCDPISSHATLYWYQQALGQGPEFLTYFNYEAQPDKSGLPSDRFSAERPEGSISTLTIQRTEQRDSAMYRCASSLGAPQYFGPGTRLLVL.

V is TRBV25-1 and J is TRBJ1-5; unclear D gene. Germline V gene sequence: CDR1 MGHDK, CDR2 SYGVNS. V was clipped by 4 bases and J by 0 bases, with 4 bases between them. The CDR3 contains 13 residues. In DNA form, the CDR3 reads TGTGCCAGCAGTGGAGTTAGCAATCAGCCCCAGCATTTT. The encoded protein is CASSGVSNQPQHF.

CDR3 in amino acids: CASSLAGLLHNEQFF. CDR3 nucleotides: TGCGCCAGCAGCTTGGCGGGACTACTCCACAATGAGCAGTTCTTC. This chain links TRBV5-1 with TRBJ2-1; 7 bases match TRBD2. The CDR3 is 15 amino acids. Germline-derived CDR1 and CDR2 are SGHRS and YFSETQ. After removal of 0 bases from V and 5 bases from J, the junction contained 5 bases not matched to a gene. Full variable domain (rest looked up from reference TRBV5-1 and TRBJ2-1): KAGVTQTPRYLIKTRGQQVTLSCSPISGHRSVSWYQQTPGQGLQFLFEYFSETQRNKGNFPGRFSGRQFSNSRSEMNVSTLELGDSALYLCASSLAGLLHNEQFFGPGTRLTVL.

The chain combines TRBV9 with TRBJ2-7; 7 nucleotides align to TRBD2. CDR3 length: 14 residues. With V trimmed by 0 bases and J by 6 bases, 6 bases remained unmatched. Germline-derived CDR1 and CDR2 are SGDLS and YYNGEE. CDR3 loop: CASSVDGGFGEQYF. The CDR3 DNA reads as TGTGCCAGCAGCGTAGACGGGGGGTTCGGCGAGCAGTACTTC.

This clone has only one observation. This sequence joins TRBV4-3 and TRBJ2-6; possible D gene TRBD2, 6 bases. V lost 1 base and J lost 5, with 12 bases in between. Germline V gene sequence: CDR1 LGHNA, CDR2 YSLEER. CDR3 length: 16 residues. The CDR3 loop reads CASSQGRVSRANVLTF. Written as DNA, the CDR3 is TGCGCCAGCAGCCAAGGGAGGGTTAGCAGGGCCAACGTCCTGACTTTC.

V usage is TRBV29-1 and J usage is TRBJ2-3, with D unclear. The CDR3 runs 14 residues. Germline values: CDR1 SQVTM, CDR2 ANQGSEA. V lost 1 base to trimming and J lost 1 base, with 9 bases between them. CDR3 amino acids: CSVEGHGGTDTQYF. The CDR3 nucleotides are TGCAGCGTTGAAGGGCACGGTGGCACAGATACGCAGTATTTT.

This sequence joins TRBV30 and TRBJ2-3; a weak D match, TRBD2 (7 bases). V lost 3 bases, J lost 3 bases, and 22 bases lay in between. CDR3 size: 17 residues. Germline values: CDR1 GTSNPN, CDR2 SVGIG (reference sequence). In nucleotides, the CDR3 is TGTGCCTGGAGCCACCGGGGGGCCAGGCGTGGAACAGATACGCAGTATTTT. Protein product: CAWSHRGARRGTDTQYF. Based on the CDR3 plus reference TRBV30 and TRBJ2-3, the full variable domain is SQTIHQWPATLVQPVGSPLSLECTVEGTSNPNLYWYRQAAGRGLQLLFYSVGIGQISSEVPQNLSASRPQDRQFILSSKKLLLSDSGFYLCAWSHRGARRGTDTQYFGPGTRLTVL.

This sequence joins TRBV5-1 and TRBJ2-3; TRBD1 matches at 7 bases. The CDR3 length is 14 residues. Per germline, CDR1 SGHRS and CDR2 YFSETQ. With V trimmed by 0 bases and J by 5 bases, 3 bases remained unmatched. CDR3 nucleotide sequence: TGCGCCAGCAGCTTGGAACAGGGGAGAGATACGCAGTATTTT. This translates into CASSLEQGRDTQYF.

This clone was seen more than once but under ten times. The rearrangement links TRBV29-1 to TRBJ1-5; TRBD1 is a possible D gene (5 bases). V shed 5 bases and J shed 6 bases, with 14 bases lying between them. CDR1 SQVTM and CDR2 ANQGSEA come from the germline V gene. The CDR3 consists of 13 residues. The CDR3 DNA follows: TGCAGCGTTCAGGGTGAGAATAGTCAGCCCCAGCATTTT. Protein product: CSVQGENSQPQHF.

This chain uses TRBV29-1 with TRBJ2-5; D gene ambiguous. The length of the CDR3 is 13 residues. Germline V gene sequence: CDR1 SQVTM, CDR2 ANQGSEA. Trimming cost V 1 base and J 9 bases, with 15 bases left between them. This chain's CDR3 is CSVEVSQQEAQYF. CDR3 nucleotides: TGCAGCGTTGAAGTTTCTCAGCAAGAAGCCCAGTACTTC.

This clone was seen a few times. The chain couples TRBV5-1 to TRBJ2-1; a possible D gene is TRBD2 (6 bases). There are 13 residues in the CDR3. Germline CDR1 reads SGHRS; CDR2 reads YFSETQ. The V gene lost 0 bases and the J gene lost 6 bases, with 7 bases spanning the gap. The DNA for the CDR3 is TGCGCCAGCAGCTTGGGGACTACCAATGAGCAGTTCTTC. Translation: CASSLGTTNEQFF.

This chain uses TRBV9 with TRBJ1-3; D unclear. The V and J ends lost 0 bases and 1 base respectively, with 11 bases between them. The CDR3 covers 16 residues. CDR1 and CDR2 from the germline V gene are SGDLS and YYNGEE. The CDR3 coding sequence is TGTGCCAGCAGCGTAGCCCCCGCAAGATCTGGAAACACCATATATTTT. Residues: CASSVAPARSGNTIYF.

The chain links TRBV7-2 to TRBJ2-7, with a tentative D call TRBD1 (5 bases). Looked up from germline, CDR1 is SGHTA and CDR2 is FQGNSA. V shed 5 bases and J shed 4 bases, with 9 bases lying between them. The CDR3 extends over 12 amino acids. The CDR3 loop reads CASSVQDYEQYF. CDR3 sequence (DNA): TGTGCCAGCAGCGTACAGGATTACGAGCAGTACTTC.

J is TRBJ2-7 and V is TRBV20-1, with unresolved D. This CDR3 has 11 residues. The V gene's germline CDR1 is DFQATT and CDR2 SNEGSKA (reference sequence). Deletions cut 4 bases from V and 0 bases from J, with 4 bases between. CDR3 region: CSAMTSYEQYF. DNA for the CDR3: TGCAGTGCTATGACCTCCTACGAGCAGTACTTC.